The clone carrying this T cell receptor (beta chain) was recorded at least ten times. Its matching antigen is unknown. This sample was taken from a study of early T cells in non-severe SARS-CoV-2 infection. Study overall: Sequenced material consisted of bulk RNA (from unsorted whole blood), and chains were unpaired. Whole-study results and caveats: Using VDJdb, the matching emphasized anti-spike CD8 responses while missing private and CD4 specificities.

Germline loops: CDR1 MNHNS, CDR2 SASEGT. V was clipped by 2 bases and J by 0 bases, with 14 bases between them. CDR3 size: 17 residues. Separate cDNA molecules each had unique molecular identifiers attached to them. TCRdb reanalysed the 5' RACE reads using MiXCR and keeps one entry per CDR3 protein. The table shows tens of thousands of distinct CDR3 sequences, with over 4.5% occurring only once. The receptor comes from an adult who was a healthcare worker with PCR-confirmed SARS-CoV-2 infection or an uninfected control (not recorded which). The J gene is TRBJ1-5, the V gene TRBV6-1; no definite D call. This specimen consisted of whole blood, obtained at baseline. This CDR3 reads CASSEWAVSVSNQPQHF. The DNA of the CDR3 is TGTGCCAGCAGTGAATGGGCCGTGTCGGTTAGCAATCAGCCCCAGCATTTT.